The text below deals with one T cell receptor beta chain. As the sequencing template, cDNA was produced by extracting RNA and reverse transcribing it. This table comes from immunoSEQ multiplex PCR, and its TCRdb copy is limited to in-frame clones, with some not included. The sample carries 110,000 or so clones, around two fifths recorded once. These data belong to a study of CD8+ T cells in alopecia areata. V dropped 6 bases and J dropped 7; count of bases not matched to a gene: 15. Looked up from germline, CDR1 is MDHEN and CDR2 is SYDVKM. The CDR3 contains 15 residues. This rearrangement joins TRBV28 to TRBJ2-7, with 7 bases fitting TRBD2. The clonotype was recovered from a human donor with alopecia areata. Sequences were obtained from CD4+ T cells sorted from blood. CDR3 in amino acids: CASRPSGTKLVEQYF. CDR3 coding DNA: TGTGCCAGCAGACCTTCCGGGACTAAGCTAGTGGAGCAGTACTTC.